Below, 25 T cell receptor beta chains from the same sample are listed, as sequenced in a study of OX40 agonist ivuxolimab in advanced cancers. Library preparation employed the immunoSEQ multiplex PCR assay. TCRdb carries this immuneACCESS record with in-frame sequences only. Its versions omit some clonotypes, under half of them owing to an unresolved V gene in the studies checked, with the rest unexplained. In this sample the table shows under 100,000 clones, nearly 90% of which occur a single time. The top ten clones comprise under 0.2% of the sample. The source material was CD4+ or CD8+ T cells sorted from blood, sampled in a trial of the OX40 agonist ivuxolimab. Every receptor here comes from an adult with an advanced solid tumor such as melanoma, head and neck, liver or kidney cancer.

The chain employs TRBV27 and TRBJ1-3, with D perhaps TRBD1 (5 bases). The ends were cut back, 6 bases at V and 0 bases at J, with 15 bases in the middle. The CDR3 spans 16 residues. Germline V gives CDR1 MNHEY, CDR2 SMNVEV (reference sequence). CDR3 sequence: CASRPGRTDSGNTIYF. The CDR3 nucleotides are TGTGCCAGCAGACCGGGACGTACCGACTCTGGAAACACCATATATTTT.

The chain combines TRBV30 with TRBJ1-1, with D unclear. The CDR3 is 15 residues long. The V end lost 5 bases, the J end lost 1 base, and 17 bases lay between the germline ends. The germline CDR1 and CDR2 sequences are GTSNPN and SVGIG (reference sequence). This CDR3 is CAWGPNYPTNTEAFF. The CDR3, as DNA: TGTGCCTGGGGGCCCAATTACCCCACGAACACTGAAGCTTTCTTT.

The chain carries TRBV11-3 and TRBJ2-3; D gene ambiguous. The CDR3 is 14 amino acids. Germline values: CDR1 SGHNT, CDR2 YENEEA. V gave up 0 bases and J gave up 0 bases, with 4 bases separating them. The CDR3 coding sequence is TGTGCCAGCAGCTTAGAGGGCAGCACAGATACGCAGTATTTT. Translation: CASSLEGSTDTQYF.

This clone has only one observation. This chain joins TRBV5-4 and TRBJ1-3, with D hard to call. The germline V and J ends were trimmed by 3 bases and 0 bases, with 4 bases remaining between them. Germline V gives CDR1 SGHNT, CDR2 YYREEE (reference sequence). This CDR3 has 13 residues. CDR3 sequence reads: CASSSNSGNTIYF. The CDR3 bases are TGTGCCAGCAGCTCTAACTCTGGAAACACCATATATTTT.

The chain links TRBV2 to TRBJ2-2, with D unclear. V was shortened by 3 bases and J by 6 bases, with 11 bases between the two germline ends. CDR1 is SNHLY and CDR2 is FYNNEI in the germline V gene. The length of the CDR3 is 14 residues. In DNA, the CDR3 is TGTGCCAGCAGTGAGCGGCCGGGTTCCGGGGAGCTGTTTTTT. It is translated as CASSERPGSGELFF.

The rearrangement joins TRBV10-1 to TRBJ2-2; D remains unclear. This CDR3 region has 16 residues. Trimming pared 3 bases from V and 0 bases from J, leaving 11 bases between. Germline CDR1 WNHNN, CDR2 SYGVQD (reference sequence). The CDR3 loop reads CASSESWNPNTGELFF. The CDR3 DNA reads as TGCGCCAGCAGTGAATCATGGAATCCGAACACCGGGGAGCTGTTTTTT.

The chain uses TRBV5-1 and TRBJ1-3, with D hard to call. The CDR3 consists of 15 residues. V shed 1 base and J shed 4 bases, with 12 bases lying between them. Germline values: CDR1 SGHRS, CDR2 YFSETQ. The CDR3 DNA reads TGCGCCAGCAGCTTGCCCGCAGATCAAGGAAACACCATATATTTT. Protein: CASSLPADQGNTIYF.

This sequence joins TRBV19 and TRBJ1-2, with D perhaps matching TRBD1 (5 bases). The CDR3 is 15 residues long. The V end lost 3 bases, the J end lost 6 bases, and 17 bases lay between the germline ends. Germline CDR1 LNHDA, CDR2 SQIVND (reference sequence). The CDR3 nucleotides read TGTGCCAGTAGTATGGGTACAGGAGCCCTTAATGGCTACACCTTC. Translated: CASSMGTGALNGYTF.

The chain uses TRBV19 and TRBJ1-1; D remains unclear. V lost 0 bases to trimming and J lost 3 bases, with 5 bases between them. Looked up from germline, CDR1 is LNHDA and CDR2 is SQIVND (reference sequence). The CDR3 length is 13 residues. CDR3 amino acids: CASSIDWDTEAFF. DNA for the CDR3: TGTGCCAGTAGTATAGATTGGGACACTGAAGCTTTCTTT. The full variable domain, its missing parts supplied by reference TRBV19 and TRBJ1-1, is DGGITQSPKYLFRKEGQNVTLSCEQNLNHDAMYWYRQDPGQGLRLIYYSQIVNDFQKGDIAEGYSVSREKKESFPLTVTSAQKNPTAFYLCASSIDWDTEAFFGQGTRLTVV.

This clone was seen once. V usage is TRBV30 and J usage is TRBJ2-7; D uncertain. CDR3 length equals 12 residues. V lost 0 bases and J 7 bases, leaving 10 bases between the germline ends. The germline CDR1 and CDR2 sequences are GTSNPN and SVGIG (reference sequence). CDR3 DNA sequence: TGTGCCTGGAGTGTTTTTGATGGGGAGCAGTACTTC. Protein product: CAWSVFDGEQYF. The variable domain in full, with the rest retrieved from reference TRBV30 and TRBJ2-7, is SQTIHQWPATLVQPVGSPLSLECTVEGTSNPNLYWYRQAAGRGLQLLFYSVGIGQISSEVPQNLSASRPQDRQFILSSKKLLLSDSGFYLCAWSVFDGEQYFGPGTRLTVT.

The chain joins TRBV30 to TRBJ1-2; D ambiguous. Trimming cost V 2 bases and J 4 bases, with 11 bases left between them. CDR3 size: 13 residues. Germline V gene sequence: CDR1 GTSNPN, CDR2 SVGIG (reference sequence). DNA for the CDR3: TGTGCCTGGAGTACAGCCTCCAGCTATGGCTACACCTTC. This translates into CAWSTASSYGYTF.

The CDR3 region is CASGRTSGRLDEQFF. The CDR3 DNA is TGTGCCAGCGGACGGACTAGCGGGAGACTCGATGAGCAGTTCTTC. The chain has TRBV27 and TRBJ2-1; the match to TRBD2 covers 13 bases. This CDR3 contains 15 residues. In germline, CDR1 is MNHEY, CDR2 SMNVEV (reference sequence). The ends lost 8 bases at V and 8 bases at J; junction bases unmatched: 9.

The chain combines TRBV5-1 with TRBJ2-2; 16 bases line up with TRBD2. Germline V gene lookup returns CDR1 SGHRS and CDR2 YFSETQ. Trimming cost V 4 bases and J 4 bases; bases outside gene matches: 7. This CDR3 has 18 amino acids. CDR3 sequence: CASSPGLAGGPGTGELFF. DNA for the CDR3: TGCGCCAGCAGCCCGGGACTAGCGGGGGGGCCGGGCACCGGGGAGCTGTTTTTT. The variable domain in full, with the rest retrieved from reference TRBV5-1 and TRBJ2-2, is KAGVTQTPRYLIKTRGQQVTLSCSPISGHRSVSWYQQTPGQGLQFLFEYFSETQRNKGNFPGRFSGRQFSNSRSEMNVSTLELGDSALYLCASSPGLAGGPGTGELFFGEGSRLTVL.

This rearrangement joins TRBV7-3 to TRBJ2-2; D gene uncertain. The CDR3 sequence is 13 residues long. Germline CDR1 and CDR2: SGHTA and FQGTGA. The germline V and J ends were trimmed by 5 bases and 1 base, with 5 bases remaining between them. CDR3 DNA: TGTGCCAGCAGCCTCAAGAACACCGGGGAGCTGTTTTTT. Protein product: CASSLKNTGELFF.

The chain recombines TRBV5-4 with TRBJ1-1; no definite D call. Per germline, CDR1 SGHNT and CDR2 YYREEE (reference sequence). The V and J ends lost 3 bases and 1 base respectively, with 7 bases between them. CDR3 length: 13 amino acids. CDR3 coding DNA: TGTGCCAGCAGCTCGGCCTGGAACACTGAAGCTTTCTTT. This codes for CASSSAWNTEAFF.

V is TRBV5-6 and J is TRBJ2-5, with D hard to call. This CDR3 spans 14 amino acids. V was clipped by 2 bases and J by 4 bases, with 12 bases between them. Per germline, CDR1 SGHDT and CDR2 YYEEEE. CDR3 sequence reads: CASSLIRAVETQYF. CDR3 coding DNA: TGTGCCAGCAGCTTAATTAGGGCCGTAGAGACCCAGTACTTC.

The chain recombines TRBV5-1 with TRBJ2-7, with D possibly TRBD2 on 7 matching bases. V lost 7 bases, J lost 6 bases, and 20 bases lay in between. Germline V gene data show CDR1 as SGHRS and CDR2 as YFSETQ. This CDR3 has 14 amino acids. The CDR3 DNA follows: TGCGCCAGCTCCCGGGAGGTTGAGGACAGCGAGCAGTACTTC. The encoded protein is CASSREVEDSEQYF. Using reference TRBV5-1 and TRBJ2-7 for the parts outside the CDR3, the full variable domain is KAGVTQTPRYLIKTRGQQVTLSCSPISGHRSVSWYQQTPGQGLQFLFEYFSETQRNKGNFPGRFSGRQFSNSRSEMNVSTLELGDSALYLCASSREVEDSEQYFGPGTRLTVT.

This clone was observed a single time. The chain links TRBV10-3 to TRBJ1-3, with unresolved D. Germline lookup yields CDR1 ENHRY and CDR2 SYGVKD. The CDR3 consists of 13 residues. The V gene lost 11 bases and the J gene lost 0 bases, with 11 bases spanning the gap. CDR3 nucleotide sequence: TGTGCCGCCCGGGCCGCCTCTGGAAACACCATATATTTT. This codes for CAARAASGNTIYF.

The V call is TRBV25-1, the J call TRBJ1-6, with a weak D call TRBD1 (6 bases). Trimming took off 5 bases at V and 2 bases at J, with 7 bases between the two ends. Germline V gene lookup returns CDR1 MGHDK and CDR2 SYGVNS. This CDR3 has 14 residues. CDR3 region: CASSRTAYNSPLHF. In nucleotides, the CDR3 is TGTGCCAGCAGTAGGACAGCCTATAATTCACCCCTCCACTTT. Variable domain in full (rest from reference TRBV25-1 and TRBJ1-6): EADIYQTPRYLVIGTGKKITLECSQTMGHDKMYWYQQDPGMELHLIHYSYGVNSTEKGDLSSESTVSRIRTEHFPLTLESARPSHTSQYLCASSRTAYNSPLHFGNGTRLTVT.

This chain uses TRBV27 with TRBJ1-5, with 9 bases lining up with TRBD1. CDR1 is MNHEY, CDR2 SMNVEV, per germline (reference sequence). J was trimmed by 6 bases and V by 4 bases; bases with no gene match: 4. The CDR3 is made up of 14 amino acids. The chain's CDR3 is CASSSGTGIQPQHF. CDR3 coding DNA: TGTGCCAGCAGTTCCGGGACAGGGATTCAGCCCCAGCATTTT.

The CDR3 reads CASSPWTTRETQYF. CDR3 sequence (DNA): TGTGCCAGCTCACCTTGGACTACAAGAGAGACCCAGTACTTC. J is TRBJ2-5 and V is TRBV18, with D perhaps TRBD2 (6 bases). The V end lost 3 bases, the J end lost 4 bases, and 12 bases lay between the germline ends. CDR1 and CDR2 (germline): KGHSH, LQKENI. The length of the CDR3 is 14 residues.

This chain joins TRBV10-2 and TRBJ2-3; a possible D gene is TRBD2 (5 bases). The CDR3 length is 15 residues. Germline V gene sequence: CDR1 WSHSY, CDR2 SAAADI. The V end lost 2 bases, the J end lost 3 bases, and 12 bases lay between the germline ends. The CDR3 coding sequence is TGCGCCAGCAGTGAGAGTGGAGGTCAGACAGATACGCAGTATTTT. This gives the protein CASSESGGQTDTQYF.

The chain employs TRBV27 and TRBJ2-2; the match to TRBD2 covers 11 bases. The CDR3 extends over 17 amino acids. Germline-derived CDR1 and CDR2 are MNHEY and SMNVEV (reference sequence). With V trimmed by 3 bases and J by 6 bases, 9 bases remained unmatched. For the CDR3, the DNA is TGTGCCAGCAGTTTTCGAGTAGCGGGGGGGTCTTCCGGGGAGCTGTTTTTT. As protein: CASSFRVAGGSSGELFF.

V gene TRBV11-2 combines with J gene TRBJ2-7; 11 bases match TRBD2. The CDR3 spans 14 residues. The V gene's germline CDR1 is SGHAT and CDR2 FQNNGV. V dropped 5 bases and J dropped 3; count of bases not matched to a gene: 3. CDR3 protein: CASSPGLAVYEQYF. CDR3 in DNA: TGTGCCAGCAGCCCGGGACTAGCGGTCTACGAGCAGTACTTC.

The chain is built from TRBV4-2 and TRBJ1-5; 10 bases fit TRBD1. The CDR3 covers 16 residues. CDR1 LGHNA and CDR2 YNFKEQ come from the germline V gene. V shed 1 base and J 3 bases; nucleotides not matched to a gene: 3. In nucleotides, the CDR3 is TGTGCCAGCAGCCAAGGGGACAGGGGTCTCAATCAGCCCCAGCATTTT. The encoded protein is CASSQGDRGLNQPQHF.